These 2 T cell receptor beta chains were all obtained from the same sample, sequenced in a study of cytomegalovirus exposure and HLA in healthy donors. In the PCR, 60 Vbeta and 13 Jbeta primers were used. The data were produced by immunoSEQ multiplex PCR, yet TCRdb's version contains in-frame clones alone and is incomplete. The sample carries approximately 150,000 clones, over 75% recorded once. The specimen sequenced was PBMCs. These receptors came from a man in his thirties or forties in good health and CMV-seropositive.

J is TRBJ2-1 and V is TRBV9; D is perhaps TRBD2 (5 bases). Germline-derived CDR1 and CDR2 are SGDLS and YYNGEE. This CDR3 spans 16 amino acids. V was shortened by 4 bases and J by 4 bases, with 18 bases between the two germline ends. CDR3: CASSFLSGSVYNEQFF. The CDR3 bases are TGTGCCAGCAGCTTTCTTTCGGGGTCGGTGTACAATGAGCAGTTCTTC.

This chain connects TRBV5-1 to TRBJ1-2, with D uncertain. Germline CDR1 SGHRS, CDR2 YFSETQ. Trimming stripped 0 bases from V and 5 bases from J, with 20 bases between. The CDR3 has 17 residues. CDR3 bases: TGCGCCAGCAGCTTGGCAGACACGCAGATCCCCGTATATGGCTACACCTTC. Encoded protein: CASSLADTQIPVYGYTF.